This T cell receptor (beta chain) derives from a study of blood T cell repertoires in COVID-19. This clone was counted only a few times. The table came from immunoSEQ multiplex PCR; TCRdb's copy has only in-frame clones and leaves some out. The sample has about 190,000 clones; approximately 80% are singletons. This CDR3 has 15 amino acids. V trimming: 1 base; J trimming: 10 bases; junction bases outside the gene matches: 9. The germline gives CDR1 SEHNR, CDR2 FQNEAQ (reference sequence). The origin of this receptor is a man between 45 and 60 years old who had recovered from COVID-19. This rearrangement joins TRBV7-9 to TRBJ1-5; TRBD1 matches 8 bases. The sequencing sample was made of peripheral blood. This CDR3 reads CASSLGDRTRGPQHF. The CDR3 DNA follows: TGTGCCAGCAGCTTAGGGGACAGGACTAGGGGTCCCCAGCATTTT. Supplemented by reference TRBV7-9 and TRBJ1-5, the full variable domain reads DTGVSQNPRHKITKRGQNVTFRCDPISEHNRLYWYRQTLGQGPEFLTYFQNEAQLEKSRLLSDRFSAERPKGSFSTLEIQRTEQGDSAMYLCASSLGDRTRGPQHFGDGTRLSIL.